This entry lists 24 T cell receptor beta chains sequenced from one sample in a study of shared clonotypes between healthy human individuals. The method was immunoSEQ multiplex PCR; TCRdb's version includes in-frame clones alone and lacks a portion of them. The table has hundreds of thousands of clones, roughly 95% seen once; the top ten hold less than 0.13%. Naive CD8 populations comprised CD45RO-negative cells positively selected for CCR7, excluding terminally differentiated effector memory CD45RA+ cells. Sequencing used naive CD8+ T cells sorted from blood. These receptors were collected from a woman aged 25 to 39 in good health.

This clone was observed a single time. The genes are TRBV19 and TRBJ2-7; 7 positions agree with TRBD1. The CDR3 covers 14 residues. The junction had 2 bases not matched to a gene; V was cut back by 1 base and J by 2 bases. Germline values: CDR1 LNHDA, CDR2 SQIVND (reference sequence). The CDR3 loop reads CASSIVGTAYEQYF. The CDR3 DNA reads TGTGCCAGTAGTATAGTCGGGACAGCCTACGAGCAGTACTTC. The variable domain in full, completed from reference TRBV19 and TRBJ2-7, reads DGGITQSPKYLFRKEGQNVTLSCEQNLNHDAMYWYRQDPGQGLRLIYYSQIVNDFQKGDIAEGYSVSREKKESFPLTVTSAQKNPTAFYLCASSIVGTAYEQYFGPGTRLTVT.

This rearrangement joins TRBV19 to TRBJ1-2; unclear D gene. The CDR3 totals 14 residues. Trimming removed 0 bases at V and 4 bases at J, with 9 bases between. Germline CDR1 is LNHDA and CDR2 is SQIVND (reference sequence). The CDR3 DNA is TGTGCCAGTAGTATAGATCTTGATCTCTATGGCTACACCTTC. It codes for CASSIDLDLYGYTF.

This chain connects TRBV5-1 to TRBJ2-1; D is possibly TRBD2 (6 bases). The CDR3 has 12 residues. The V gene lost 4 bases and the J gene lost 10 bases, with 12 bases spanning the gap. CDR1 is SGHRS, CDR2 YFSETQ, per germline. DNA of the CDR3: TGCGCCAGCAGCCCCGGGGGTCAGGAGCAGTTCTTC. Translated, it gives CASSPGGQEQFF.

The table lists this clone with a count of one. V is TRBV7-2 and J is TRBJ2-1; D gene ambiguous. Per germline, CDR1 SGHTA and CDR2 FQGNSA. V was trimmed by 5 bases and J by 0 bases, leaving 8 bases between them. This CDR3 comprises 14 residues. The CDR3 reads CASSHTLSYNEQFF. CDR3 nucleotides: TGTGCCAGCAGCCACACACTCTCCTACAATGAGCAGTTCTTC.

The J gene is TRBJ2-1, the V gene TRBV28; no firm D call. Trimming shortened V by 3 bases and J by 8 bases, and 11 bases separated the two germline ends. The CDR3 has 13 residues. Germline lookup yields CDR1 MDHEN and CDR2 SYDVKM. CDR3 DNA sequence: TGTGCCAGCAGTTTGCTCCCCACTTATGAGCAGTTCTTC. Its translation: CASSLLPTYEQFF.

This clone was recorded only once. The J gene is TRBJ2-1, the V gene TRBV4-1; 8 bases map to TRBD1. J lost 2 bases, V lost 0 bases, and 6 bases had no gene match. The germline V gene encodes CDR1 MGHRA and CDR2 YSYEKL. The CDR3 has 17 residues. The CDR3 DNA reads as TGCGCCAGCAGCCAAGATCAAGGGACAGGAGCCTACAATGAGCAGTTCTTC. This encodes CASSQDQGTGAYNEQFF.

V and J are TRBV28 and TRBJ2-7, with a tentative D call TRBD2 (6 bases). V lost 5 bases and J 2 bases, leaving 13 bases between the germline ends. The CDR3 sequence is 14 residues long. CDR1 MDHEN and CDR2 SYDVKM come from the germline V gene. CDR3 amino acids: CASSVGRGTYEQYF. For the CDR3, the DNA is TGTGCCAGCAGTGTGGGCCGCGGGACCTACGAGCAGTACTTC.

CDR3 DNA sequence: TGTGCCAGCAGCTTAAGGGTTTCCTACGAGCAGTACTTC. This translates into CASSLRVSYEQYF. This chain connects TRBV7-6 to TRBJ2-7; the D is unclear. The germline gives CDR1 SGHVS, CDR2 FNYEAQ. This CDR3 is built from 13 residues. The germline V and J ends were trimmed by 2 bases and 1 base, with 6 bases remaining between them. The full variable domain, in which reference TRBV7-6 and TRBJ2-7 provide the parts outside the CDR3, is GAGVSQSPRYKVTKRGQDVALRCDPISGHVSLYWYRQALGQGPEFLTYFNYEAQQDKSGLPNDRFSAERPEGSISTLTIQRTEQRDSAMYRCASSLRVSYEQYFGPGTRLTVT.

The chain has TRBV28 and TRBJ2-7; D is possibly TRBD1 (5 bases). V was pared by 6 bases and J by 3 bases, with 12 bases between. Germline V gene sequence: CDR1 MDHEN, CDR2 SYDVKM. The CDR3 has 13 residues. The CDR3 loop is CASSPPDSYEQYF. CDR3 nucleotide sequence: TGTGCCAGCAGCCCTCCCGACAGCTACGAGCAGTACTTC.

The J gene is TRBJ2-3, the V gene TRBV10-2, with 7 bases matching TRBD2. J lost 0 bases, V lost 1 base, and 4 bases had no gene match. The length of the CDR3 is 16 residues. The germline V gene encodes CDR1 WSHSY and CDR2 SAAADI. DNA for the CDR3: TGCGCCAGCAGTGAGTATCGGGAGGCAAGCACAGATACGCAGTATTTT. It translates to CASSEYREASTDTQYF.

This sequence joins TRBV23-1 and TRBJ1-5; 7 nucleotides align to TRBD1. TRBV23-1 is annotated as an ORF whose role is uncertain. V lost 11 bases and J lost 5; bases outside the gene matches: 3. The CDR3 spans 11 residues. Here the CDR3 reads CAWQGDQPQHF. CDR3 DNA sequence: TGCGCCTGGCAGGGGGATCAGCCCCAGCATTTT.

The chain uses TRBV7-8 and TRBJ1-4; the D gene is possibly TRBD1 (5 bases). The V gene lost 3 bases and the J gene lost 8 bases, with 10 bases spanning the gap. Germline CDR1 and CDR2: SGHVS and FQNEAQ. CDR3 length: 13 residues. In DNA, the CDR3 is TGTGCCAGCAGCTTTTGGGGGGAGGAAAAACTGTTTTTT. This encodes CASSFWGEEKLFF.

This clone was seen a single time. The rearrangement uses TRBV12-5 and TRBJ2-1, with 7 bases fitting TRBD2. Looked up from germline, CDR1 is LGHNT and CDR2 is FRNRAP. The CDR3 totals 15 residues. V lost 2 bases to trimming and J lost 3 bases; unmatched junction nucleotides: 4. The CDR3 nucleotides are TGTGCTAGTGGTTTGTGGGGGGAGGGCTACAATGAGCAGTTCTTC. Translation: CASGLWGEGYNEQFF.

In DNA form, the CDR3 reads TGTGCCAGCAGTTTTGGGGACGCCTACGAGCAGTACTTC. It yields the protein CASSFGDAYEQYF. This sequence joins TRBV27 and TRBJ2-7; perhaps D is TRBD1 or TRBD2 (5 bases each). V lost 3 bases and J lost 2, with 8 bases in between. The CDR3 sequence is 13 residues long. CDR1 and CDR2 from the germline V gene are MNHEY and SMNVEV (reference sequence).

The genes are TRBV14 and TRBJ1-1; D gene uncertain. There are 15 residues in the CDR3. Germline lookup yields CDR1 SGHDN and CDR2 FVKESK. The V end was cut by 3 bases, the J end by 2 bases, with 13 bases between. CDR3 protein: CASSQKRTPNTEAFF. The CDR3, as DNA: TGTGCCAGCAGCCAGAAACGGACCCCTAACACTGAAGCTTTCTTT.

For the CDR3, the DNA is TGTGCCAGAGGACAGGGCCCTCTCCCATGTCTCTATGGCTACACCTTC. Protein sequence: CARGQGPLPCLYGYTF. J is TRBJ1-2 and V is TRBV21-1; TRBD1, the D gene given by the table, was not confirmed from the DNA. TRBV21-1 counts as a pseudogene. The CDR3 length is 16 residues.

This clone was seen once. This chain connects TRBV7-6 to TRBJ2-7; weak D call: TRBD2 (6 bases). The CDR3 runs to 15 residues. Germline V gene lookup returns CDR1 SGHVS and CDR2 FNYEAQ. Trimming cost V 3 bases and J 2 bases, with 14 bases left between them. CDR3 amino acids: CASSFGGGIAYEQYF. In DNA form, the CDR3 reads TGTGCCAGCAGCTTTGGTGGGGGGATAGCCTACGAGCAGTACTTC.

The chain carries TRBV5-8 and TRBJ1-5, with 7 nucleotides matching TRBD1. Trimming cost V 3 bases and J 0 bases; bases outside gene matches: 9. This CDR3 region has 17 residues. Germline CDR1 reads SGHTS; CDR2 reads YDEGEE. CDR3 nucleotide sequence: TGTGCCAGCAGCTCCGGGACAGATTATTATAGCAATCAGCCCCAGCATTTT. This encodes CASSSGTDYYSNQPQHF. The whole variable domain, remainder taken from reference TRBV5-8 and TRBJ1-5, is EAGVTQSPTHLIKTRGQQATLRCSPISGHTSVYWYQQALGLGLQFLLWYDEGEERNRGNFPPRFSGRQFPNYSSELNVNALELEDSALYLCASSSGTDYYSNQPQHFGDGTRLSIL.

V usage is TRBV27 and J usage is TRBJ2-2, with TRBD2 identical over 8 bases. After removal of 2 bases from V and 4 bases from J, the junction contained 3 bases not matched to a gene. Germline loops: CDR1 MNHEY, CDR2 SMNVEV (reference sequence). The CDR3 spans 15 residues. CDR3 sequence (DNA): TGTGCCAGCAGTTTAGCGGGAGGCGGCACCGGGGAGCTGTTTTTT. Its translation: CASSLAGGGTGELFF.

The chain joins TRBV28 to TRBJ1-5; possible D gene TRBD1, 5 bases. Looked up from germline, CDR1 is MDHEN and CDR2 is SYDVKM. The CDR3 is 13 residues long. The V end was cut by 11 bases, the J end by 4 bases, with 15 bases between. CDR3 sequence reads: CAGCDGGNQPQHF. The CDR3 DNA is TGTGCCGGGTGCGACGGGGGGAATCAGCCCCAGCATTTT.

This CDR3 reads CASGGLAAGAVGELFF. The DNA of the CDR3 is TGTGCCAGCGGCGGGCTAGCGGCCGGAGCTGTCGGGGAGCTGTTTTTT. The chain has TRBV7-9 and TRBJ2-2; TRBD2 agrees at 7 bases. Per germline, CDR1 SEHNR and CDR2 FQNEAQ (reference sequence). This CDR3 is built from 16 residues. V was clipped by 8 bases and J by 7 bases; unmatched bases: 16.

The CDR3 DNA reads TGTGCCAGTAGTGCAGGACAGGGAATTTCCGGGGAGCTGTTTTTT. The encoded protein is CASSAGQGISGELFF. The chain couples TRBV19 to TRBJ2-2; TRBD1 agrees at 8 bases. In germline, CDR1 is LNHDA, CDR2 SQIVND (reference sequence). The CDR3 totals 15 residues. V shed 5 bases, J shed 6 bases, and the junction held 8 bases outside the gene matches.

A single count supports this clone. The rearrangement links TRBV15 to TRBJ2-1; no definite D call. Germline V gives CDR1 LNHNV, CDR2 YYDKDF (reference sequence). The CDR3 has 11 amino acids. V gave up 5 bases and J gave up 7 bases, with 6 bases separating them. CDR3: CATSFYNEQFF. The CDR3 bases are TGTGCCACCAGCTTTTATAATGAGCAGTTCTTC. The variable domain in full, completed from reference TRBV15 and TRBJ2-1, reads DAMVIQNPRYQVTQFGKPVTLSCSQTLNHNVMYWYQQKSSQAPKLLFHYYDKDFNNEADTPDNFQSRRPNTSFCFLDIRSPGLGDTAMYLCATSFYNEQFFGPGTRLTVL.

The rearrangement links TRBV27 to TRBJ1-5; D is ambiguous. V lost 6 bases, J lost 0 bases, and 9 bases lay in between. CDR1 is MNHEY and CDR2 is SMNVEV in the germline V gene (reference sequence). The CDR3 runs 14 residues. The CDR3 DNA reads TGTGCCAGCAGCCGACTCCCTAGCAATCAGCCCCAGCATTTT. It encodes CASSRLPSNQPQHF.